The 32 T cell receptor beta chains below were found in one sample sequenced in a study of blood T cell repertoires in COVID-19. Sequencing used immunoSEQ multiplex PCR; TCRdb keeps in-frame clones, though not all of them. Of approximately 150,000 clones listed, approximately 90% are singletons. The sequenced material came from peripheral blood. The receptors here all came from a man aged 18-30 years with COVID-19, enrolled during active disease.

This clone was counted once. The chain combines TRBV11-2 with TRBJ2-5; D might be TRBD2 (6 bases). Trimming cost V 4 bases and J 5 bases, with 17 bases left between them. Germline V CDR1 and CDR2: SGHAT, FQNNGV. This CDR3 is 15 amino acids long. CDR3 DNA sequence: TGTGCCAGCAGCTCCGGACTACGGGTGGGTGAGACCCAGTACTTC. It yields the protein CASSSGLRVGETQYF.

This rearrangement joins TRBV15 to TRBJ2-1; D possibly corresponds to TRBD2 (6 bases). CDR3 length equals 17 residues. Trimming stripped 0 bases from V and 0 bases from J, with 12 bases between. Germline-derived CDR1 and CDR2 are LNHNV and YYDKDF (reference sequence). CDR3: CATSRESSGHSYNEQFF. The CDR3 nucleotides are TGTGCCACCAGCAGAGAATCGAGCGGGCACTCCTACAATGAGCAGTTCTTC.

Only a few counts were recorded for this clone. The chain links TRBV6-2 or TRBV6-3 to TRBJ2-5, with TRBD2 as a possible D gene (6 bases). Germline CDR1 MNHEY, CDR2 SVGEGT. The V and J ends lost 6 bases and 1 base respectively, with 15 bases between them. The CDR3 has 15 amino acids. The DNA of the CDR3 is TGTGCCAGCAGCTCCTCTAGGAGGGTCCAAGAGACCCAGTACTTC. Residues: CASSSSRRVQETQYF.

This chain connects TRBV27 to TRBJ1-5; a possible D gene is TRBD1 (5 bases). The V end was cut by 7 bases, the J end by 6 bases, with 16 bases between. The CDR3 runs to 14 residues. The germline V gene encodes CDR1 MNHEY and CDR2 SMNVEV (reference sequence). Written as DNA, the CDR3 is TGTGCCAGCAAGCTTTCGGGGGGAACTCAGCCCCAGCATTTT. This gives the protein CASKLSGGTQPQHF.

The rearrangement links TRBV30 to TRBJ1-1; TRBD1 aligns across 7 bases. Trimming took 7 bases from V and 5 from J; bases not matched to a gene: 7. The germline CDR1 and CDR2 sequences are GTSNPN and SVGIG (reference sequence). This CDR3 has 12 residues. The CDR3 region is CASYRGGTEAFF. In DNA form, the CDR3 reads TGTGCCTCCTACAGGGGTGGAACTGAAGCTTTCTTT.

The chain is built from TRBV4-1 and TRBJ2-3; 15 positions match TRBD2. V shed 4 bases, J shed 2 bases, and the junction held 7 bases outside the gene matches. Germline V CDR1 and CDR2: MGHRA, YSYEKL. The CDR3 extends over 18 amino acids. Here the CDR3 reads CASSLRGLAGGDTDTQYF. The CDR3 DNA is TGCGCCAGCAGCCTTCGTGGACTAGCGGGGGGGGACACAGATACGCAGTATTTT.

V is TRBV7-2 and J is TRBJ2-3; the D gene is possibly TRBD1 (5 bases). The CDR3 loop spans 18 amino acids. The germline V gene has CDR1 SGHTA and CDR2 FQGNSA. Trimming stripped 0 bases from V and 2 bases from J, with 18 bases between. The CDR3: CASSLALLSDSDTDTQYF. In DNA, the CDR3 is TGTGCCAGCAGCTTAGCGCTTCTAAGTGACAGCGACACAGATACGCAGTATTTT.

The chain is built from TRBV6-5 and TRBJ1-3; 7 positions match TRBD1. The trim removed 5 bases at V and 10 bases at J, leaving 11 bases unmatched. Germline values: CDR1 MNHEY, CDR2 SVGAGI. The CDR3 sequence is 14 residues long. The CDR3 spells CASSPGQARGTIYF. The CDR3 DNA reads TGTGCCAGCAGTCCCGGACAGGCTCGGGGGACCATATATTTT.

The chain combines TRBV5-1 with TRBJ1-5, with D possibly matching TRBD1 (5 bases). The V gene's germline CDR1 is SGHRS and CDR2 YFSETQ. CDR3 length equals 15 residues. The V gene lost 1 base and the J gene lost 0 bases, with 8 bases spanning the gap. CDR3 sequence reads: CASSLLGVSNQPQHF. CDR3 nucleotides: TGCGCCAGCAGCTTGTTAGGGGTTAGCAATCAGCCCCAGCATTTT. The complete variable domain, with remaining parts taken from reference TRBV5-1 and TRBJ1-5, reads KAGVTQTPRYLIKTRGQQVTLSCSPISGHRSVSWYQQTPGQGLQFLFEYFSETQRNKGNFPGRFSGRQFSNSRSEMNVSTLELGDSALYLCASSLLGVSNQPQHFGDGTRLSIL.

This clone was recorded once. This chain uses TRBV28 with TRBJ2-3; 9 bases are shared with TRBD2. Germline lookup yields CDR1 MDHEN and CDR2 SYDVKM. There are 16 residues in the CDR3. The trim removed 5 bases at V and 6 bases at J, leaving 12 bases unmatched. CDR3 DNA sequence: TGTGCCAGCAGTCCCATAGCGGGAGTAAAGGTGGATACGCAGTATTTT. Its translation: CASSPIAGVKVDTQYF.

This chain connects TRBV5-1 to TRBJ1-1; TRBD1 aligns across 8 bases. The V gene's germline CDR1 is SGHRS and CDR2 YFSETQ. The CDR3 is 15 residues long. V dropped 2 bases and J dropped 0; count of bases not matched to a gene: 3. The CDR3 DNA is TGCGCCAGCAGCTTCCTGGACAGGGTGAACACTGAAGCTTTCTTT. This translates into CASSFLDRVNTEAFF. The full variable domain, completed using reference TRBV5-1 and TRBJ1-1, is KAGVTQTPRYLIKTRGQQVTLSCSPISGHRSVSWYQQTPGQGLQFLFEYFSETQRNKGNFPGRFSGRQFSNSRSEMNVSTLELGDSALYLCASSFLDRVNTEAFFGQGTRLTVV.

V usage is TRBV4-2 and J usage is TRBJ2-1; D may be TRBD2 (6 bases). The CDR3 runs 15 residues. CDR1 and CDR2 from the germline V gene are LGHNA and YNFKEQ. V lost 4 bases to trimming and J lost 2 bases, with 12 bases between them. CDR3 in DNA: TGTGCCAGCAGCCCCGCCGGAGGGACCTACAATGAGCAGTTCTTC. This codes for CASSPAGGTYNEQFF.

J is TRBJ2-2 and V is TRBV28, with a weak D call TRBD2 (5 bases). The V gene lost 4 bases and the J gene lost 2 bases, with 11 bases spanning the gap. This CDR3 has 15 amino acids. The germline V gene has CDR1 MDHEN and CDR2 SYDVKM. For the CDR3, the DNA is TGTGCCAGCAGTTCCCCCCGGGAAAACACCGGGGAGCTGTTTTTT. It is translated as CASSSPRENTGELFF.

The V call is TRBV29-1, the J call TRBJ2-7; 8 bases align to TRBD1. The trim removed 1 base at V and 7 bases at J, leaving 3 bases unmatched. CDR3 size: 12 residues. Germline V gives CDR1 SQVTM, CDR2 ANQGSEA. CDR3 DNA: TGCAGCGTTGAAGGATACAGGGGGGAGCAGTACTTC. It is translated as CSVEGYRGEQYF.

V and J are TRBV7-9 and TRBJ2-5; D not resolved. V was pared by 1 base and J by 4 bases, with 4 bases between. The CDR3 totals 12 residues. Per germline, CDR1 SEHNR and CDR2 FQNEAQ (reference sequence). The CDR3 DNA reads as TGTGCCAGCAGCTTAGATCGAGAGACCCAGTACTTC. Protein sequence: CASSLDRETQYF.

This clone was observed a few times. The chain has TRBV9 and TRBJ2-1; D may be TRBD1 (6 bases). The CDR3 runs 16 residues. Trimming took 0 bases from V and 2 from J, leaving 12 bases between them. Germline V gene sequence: CDR1 SGDLS, CDR2 YYNGEE. The CDR3: CASSVGPGVTYNEQFF. Here the CDR3 DNA reads TGTGCCAGCAGCGTAGGCCCAGGGGTCACCTACAATGAGCAGTTCTTC.

The V call is TRBV5-4, the J call TRBJ1-2, with 9 bases identical to TRBD1. The CDR3 has 15 amino acids. Germline V gene sequence: CDR1 SGHNT, CDR2 YYREEE (reference sequence). Trimming at V came to 4 bases and at J to 6 bases, leaving 10 bases not matched to a gene. CDR3 residues: CASSLGTGRFNGYTF. DNA of the CDR3: TGTGCCAGCAGCCTAGGGACAGGGCGTTTTAATGGCTACACCTTC.

The rearrangement uses TRBV6-5 and TRBJ1-5, with 8 bases that match TRBD1. This CDR3 is 14 amino acids long. V lost 6 bases to trimming and J lost 5 bases; unmatched junction nucleotides: 6. Per germline, CDR1 MNHEY and CDR2 SVGAGI. The CDR3 sequence: CASRGTGDHQPQHF. The CDR3 region has the DNA TGTGCCAGCAGAGGGACAGGTGACCATCAGCCCCAGCATTTT.

The chain couples TRBV28 to TRBJ1-1; 11 bases match TRBD1. V gave up 4 bases and J gave up 1 base; unmatched junction bases: 5. This CDR3 has 16 amino acids. Germline V gene lookup returns CDR1 MDHEN and CDR2 SYDVKM. The CDR3 protein is CASSSWDRGGNTEAFF. The DNA for the CDR3 is TGTGCCAGCAGTTCTTGGGACAGGGGGGGGAACACTGAAGCTTTCTTT.

The chain combines TRBV6-2 or TRBV6-3 with TRBJ1-5; D unresolved. Looked up from germline, CDR1 is MNHEY and CDR2 is SVGEGT. This CDR3 is 16 amino acids long. Trimming took off 2 bases at V and 1 base at J, with 12 bases between the two ends. CDR3 DNA: TGTGCCAGCAGTTACAAAATGGCCCGCAGCAATCAGCCCCAGCATTTT. This codes for CASSYKMARSNQPQHF.

As regards this clone: The junction departs from germline at one end; a sequencing error may be responsible. Here the CDR3 DNA reads TGTGCCAGCAGTTCCAACTGGGGGGGGAAGGGGGAAAAACTGCTTTTT. The encoded protein is CASSSNWGGKGEKLLF. V gene TRBV28 combines with J gene TRBJ1-4; possible D gene TRBD1, 6 bases. Germline V gives CDR1 MDHEN, CDR2 SYDVKM. The CDR3 length is 16 residues.

This clone was seen just once. V is TRBV6-5 and J is TRBJ1-6; TRBD1 matches 7 bases. The germline gives CDR1 MNHEY, CDR2 SVGAGI. The V segment lost 4 bases and the J segment 10 bases; nucleotides outside the gene matches: 10. The length of the CDR3 is 15 residues. The CDR3 loop is CASSSRQGVESPLHF. CDR3 coding DNA: TGTGCCAGCAGTTCTCGACAGGGAGTAGAATCACCCCTCCACTTT.

V and J are TRBV28 and TRBJ1-2; weak D call: TRBD1 (5 bases). V lost 3 bases and J 5 bases, leaving 10 bases between the germline ends. Germline V CDR1 and CDR2: MDHEN, SYDVKM. The CDR3 covers 13 residues. The CDR3 DNA sequence: TGTGCCAGCAGTTTCGGCAGGGTGTATGGCTACACCTTC. It translates to CASSFGRVYGYTF.

The chain recombines TRBV7-2 with TRBJ1-5; D ambiguous. The CDR3 is made up of 13 amino acids. V was trimmed by 5 bases and J by 2 bases, leaving 7 bases between them. The V gene's germline CDR1 is SGHTA and CDR2 FQGNSA. CDR3 nucleotides: TGTGCCAGCAGCGAACACGGCAATCAGCCCCAGCATTTT. Translation gives CASSEHGNQPQHF.

The chain uses TRBV5-1 and TRBJ2-7, with 7 bases aligning to TRBD1. Trimming took 5 bases from V and 2 from J; bases not matched to a gene: 10. The CDR3 is 15 residues long. Per germline, CDR1 SGHRS and CDR2 YFSETQ. The CDR3 DNA reads as TGCGCCAGCAGGATGAGGGACAGTTACGCCTACGAGCAGTACTTC. Protein: CASRMRDSYAYEQYF.

This clone was picked up a small number of times. This chain links TRBV6-6 with TRBJ2-1; no definite D call. The CDR3 runs 12 residues. CDR1 and CDR2 (germline): MNHNY, SVGAGI (reference sequence). V lost 6 bases and J 5 bases, leaving 8 bases between the germline ends. The CDR3 spells CASRSGHNEQFF. In nucleotides, the CDR3 is TGTGCCAGCAGGAGTGGGCACAATGAGCAGTTCTTC.

The V and J genes are TRBV28 and TRBJ1-2; 7 nucleotides align to TRBD1. Trimming at V came to 4 bases and at J to 0 bases, leaving 2 bases not matched to a gene. CDR1 is MDHEN, CDR2 SYDVKM, per germline. This CDR3 comprises 14 residues. The CDR3 loop is CASSWTGSNYGYTF. The CDR3 DNA sequence: TGTGCCAGCAGTTGGACAGGATCTAACTATGGCTACACCTTC.

Worth noting for this clone: Mismatch with germline at one junction end may stem from a read error. The rearrangement joins TRBV2 to TRBJ2-7; 10 bases match TRBD1. This CDR3 is 14 amino acids long. Germline V gene lookup returns CDR1 SNHLY and CDR2 FYNNEI. The CDR3 DNA reads as TGTGCCAGCAGCGAAGACAGGGGGCGAGACGAGCAGTACTTC. It specifies CASSEDRGRDEQYF.

The chain has TRBV6-6 and TRBJ1-3; D is uncertain. CDR3 length equals 15 residues. V was cut by 7 bases and J by 0 bases, with 13 bases left in between. The germline V gene encodes CDR1 MNHNY and CDR2 SVGAGI (reference sequence). CDR3 DNA sequence: TGTGCCAGCACCAAGACGGGATTCTCTGGAAACACCATATATTTT. Its protein is CASTKTGFSGNTIYF.

For the CDR3, the DNA is TGTGCCAGCAGTAATACAGATTATGGCTACACCTTC. Encoded protein: CASSNTDYGYTF. The chain carries TRBV28 and TRBJ1-2; D gene ambiguous. Germline V gene lookup returns CDR1 MDHEN and CDR2 SYDVKM. Trimming cost V 5 bases and J 5 bases, with 9 bases left between them. This CDR3 comprises 12 residues.

This chain uses TRBV27 with TRBJ1-1, with 9 bases lining up with TRBD1. Germline V gene lookup returns CDR1 MNHEY and CDR2 SMNVEV (reference sequence). V lost 3 bases and J lost 5; bases outside the gene matches: 7. The CDR3 totals 15 residues. The DNA for the CDR3 is TGTGCCAGCAGTTTTCTGGGACAGGGTGGGACTGAAGCTTTCTTT. Protein sequence: CASSFLGQGGTEAFF.

V gene TRBV11-1 combines with J gene TRBJ2-7; tentative D call: TRBD2 (6 bases). The germline gives CDR1 SGHAT, CDR2 FQDESV (reference sequence). The V and J ends lost 1 base and 2 bases respectively, with 15 bases between them. The CDR3 runs to 16 residues. CDR3 DNA: TGTGCCAGCAGCTTAGGGAGGGGCGGAAGAACCTACGAGCAGTACTTC. Translating gives CASSLGRGGRTYEQYF.